This T cell receptor (beta chain) derives from a study of blood T cell repertoires in COVID-19. As for the study in general: Collection of acute and convalescent COVID-19 samples took place in the United States, Italy and Spain.

Generated by immunoSEQ multiplex PCR, the TCRdb table keeps only in-frame clones and is missing some. The table has 450,000 to 500,000 clones, 75% to 90% seen once; the top ten hold 3.2%. The sequenced material came from peripheral blood. The clonotype comes from a human donor in a cohort sampled during active COVID-19.

CDR3 loop: CASSLEEGTYNEQFF. The CDR3 bases are TGTGCCAGCAGCTTAGAGGAGGGAACCTACAATGAGCAGTTCTTC. The chain recombines TRBV7-8 with TRBJ2-1, with D perhaps TRBD2 (6 bases). The CDR3 spans 15 residues. V was cut by 1 base and J by 2 bases, with 9 bases left in between. Germline loops: CDR1 SGHVS, CDR2 FQNEAQ.